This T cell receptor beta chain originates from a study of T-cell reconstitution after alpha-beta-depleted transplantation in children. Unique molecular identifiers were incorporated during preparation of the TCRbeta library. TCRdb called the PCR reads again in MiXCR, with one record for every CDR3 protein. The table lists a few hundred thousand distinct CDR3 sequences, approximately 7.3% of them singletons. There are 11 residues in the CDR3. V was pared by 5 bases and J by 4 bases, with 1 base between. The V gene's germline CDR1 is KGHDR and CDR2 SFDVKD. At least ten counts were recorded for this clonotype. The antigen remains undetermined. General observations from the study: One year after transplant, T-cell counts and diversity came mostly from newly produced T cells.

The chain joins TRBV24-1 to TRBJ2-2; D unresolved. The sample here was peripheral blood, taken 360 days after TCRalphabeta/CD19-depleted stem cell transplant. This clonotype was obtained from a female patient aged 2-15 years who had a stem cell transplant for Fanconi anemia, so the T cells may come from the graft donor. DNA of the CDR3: TGTGCCACCAGTGTCACCGGGGAGCTGTTTTTT. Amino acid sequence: CATSVTGELFF.